The following is a T cell receptor beta chain sequence with its context. This entry belongs to a study of blood T cell repertoires in COVID-19. Study overall: The United States, Italy and Spain provided the acute and convalescent COVID-19 samples. PBMCs, B-cell-depleted T cells, or T cells provided the cDNA or gDNA that made up the material.

The CDR3 spans 13 residues. Germline-derived CDR1 and CDR2 are ENHRY and SYGVKD. Trimming at V came to 11 bases and at J to 4 bases, leaving 10 bases not matched to a gene. Study processing details: Reference gene primer amplification gave nucleated cell count estimates. Clones were read by immunoSEQ multiplex PCR, and TCRdb kept only the in-frame ones, dropping some. V, J and clone size were drawn from that table, and D and trimming were deduced from the DNA. This table holds about 190,000 clones, around 86% found once. What was sequenced was peripheral blood. This receptor was identified in a man in his forties or fifties with active or convalescent COVID-19. The rearrangement uses TRBV10-3 and TRBJ1-2; 7 bases agree with TRBD1. CDR3 amino acids: CASRTGDLYGYTF. The CDR3 coding sequence is TGTGCCTCTCGAACAGGGGACCTCTATGGCTACACCTTC.